The 20 T cell receptor beta chains below all came from one sample that was sequenced in a study of T cell clonality in common variable immunodeficiency. Assay used: immunoSEQ multiplex PCR; TCRdb lists only in-frame clones, some missing. The sample is made up of about 39,000 clones, none counted only once. Sequencing was performed on peripheral blood mononuclear cells. The source is a person aged 18 to 70 in good health.

This clone occurred many times. CDR3 sequence reads: CASSIWLAGDNEQFF. Partial CDR3 DNA: TGTGCCAGTAGTATATGGCTAGCGGGAGACAATGAG. The V call is TRBV19, the J call TRBJ2-1, with TRBD2 matching 10 bases. Read data end 3 residues before the CDR3 end; the end is taken from the germline J gene. J gave up 5 bases and V 2 bases, and 3 bases lay outside the gene matches. Looked up from germline, CDR1 is LNHDA and CDR2 is SQIVND (reference sequence). The length of the CDR3 is 15 residues.

This clone appeared many times. The missing CDR3 end, 3 residues past where the read stops, is filled in from the germline J gene. The chain is built from TRBV9 and TRBJ2-7; D ambiguous. Germline values: CDR1 SGDLS, CDR2 YYNGEE. V lost 4 bases and J lost 5, with 13 bases in between. This CDR3 region has 13 residues. The CDR3 protein is CASSLSESNEQYF. CDR3 DNA, as far as it was read: TGTGCCAGCAGCCTCAGCGAGAGTAACGAG.

This clone was seen a few times. Sequencing ends 3 residues short of the CDR3 end; the germline J gene provides the rest. The rearrangement links TRBV19 to TRBJ1-2, with no clear D. Germline CDR1 LNHDA, CDR2 SQIVND (reference sequence). This CDR3 spans 15 amino acids. CDR3: CASKMTPSSTDTYTF. The DNA read from the CDR3 is TGTGCCAGTAAAATGACACCCTCTAGCACAGATACC.

The sample holds many counts of this clone. The read terminates 3 residues before the CDR3 end, so the remaining end is supplied by the germline J gene. The chain is built from TRBV30 and TRBJ2-3; 8 bases line up with TRBD2. Germline trimming cut 1 base from V and 5 bases from J; bases unmatched to any gene: 8. CDR1 is GTSNPN and CDR2 is SVGIG in the germline V gene (reference sequence). The CDR3 runs 15 residues. CDR3: CAWSAGRLAGDTQYF. The DNA read from the CDR3 is TGTGCCTGGAGTGCAGGACGTCTAGCGGGAGATACG.

This clone was counted many times. The read ends 3 residues before the CDR3 terminus; that terminus is restored from the germline J gene. This rearrangement joins TRBV19 to TRBJ2-2; 10 positions match TRBD2. Germline V gene lookup returns CDR1 LNHDA and CDR2 SQIVND (reference sequence). This CDR3 has 15 amino acids. V was pared by 10 bases and J by 2 bases, with 7 bases of the junction left unmatched. The part of the CDR3 DNA that was read is TGTGCCACTCCCTCTAGCGGGAGTAACACCGGGGAG. Residues: CATPSSGSNTGE. The full CDR3 is CATPSSGSNTGELFF.

This clone was detected ten times or more. Coverage ceases 3 residues before the CDR3 finishes, and the germline J gene fills in the end. V gene TRBV18 combines with J gene TRBJ2-7; TRBD1 matches 8 bases. The germline gives CDR1 KGHSH, CDR2 LQKENI. V lost 1 base, J lost 1 base, and 9 bases stayed unmatched. This CDR3 region has 17 residues. This CDR3 reads CASSPLSGGSPSYEQYF. The CDR3 DNA, read in part, is TGTGCCAGCTCACCACTTTCAGGGGGCTCCCCTTCCTACGAG.

Concerning this clone itself: The junction departs from the called germline gene at one end, perhaps through a read error. The missing CDR3 end, 3 residues past where the read stops, is filled in from the germline J gene. The same CDR3 arises from other DNA sequences in this sample as well. The rearrangement links TRBV6-2 or TRBV6-3 to TRBJ1-2; 7 bases fit TRBD1. The V gene's germline CDR1 is MNHEY and CDR2 SVGEGT. The CDR3 has 14 residues. The chain's CDR3 is CACESEGQRYGYTF. The CDR3 DNA, read in part, is TGTGCCTGTGAGTCGGAGGGACAGCGCTATGGA.

In this sample, this clone turned up a few times. The observed sequence ends 3 residues before the CDR3 terminus, with the missing tail filled in from the germline J gene. This chain uses TRBV5-1 with TRBJ1-5; D might be TRBD1 (5 bases). Trimming cost V 0 bases and J 5 bases, with 6 bases left between them. Germline values: CDR1 SGHRS, CDR2 YFSETQ. This CDR3 is built from 13 residues. CDR3 DNA, as far as it was read: TGCGCCAGCAGCTTGGGGGGGGATCAGCCC. Translated, it gives CASSLGGDQP. The complete CDR3 protein is CASSLGGDQPQHF.

This clone was counted ten times or more. The CDR3 loop is CASSPMDSQNTEAFF. CDR3 bases read: TGTGCCAGCTCACCAATGGACAGCCAGAACACTGAA. This rearrangement joins TRBV18 to TRBJ1-1; the D gene is possibly TRBD1 (6 bases). The CDR3 end lies 3 residues beyond the end of the read and is filled in from the germline J gene. The CDR3 runs 15 residues. Between the trimmed V and J ends, which lost 2 bases and 1 base, there was a span of 11 bases. Germline V CDR1 and CDR2: KGHSH, LQKENI.

This clone has a count of ten or more. The sequence runs out 3 residues before the end of the CDR3; the remainder is reconstructed from the germline J gene. V gene TRBV28 combines with J gene TRBJ2-5; 7 nucleotides align to TRBD1. The CDR3 is 14 amino acids. The ends lost 5 bases at V and 1 base at J; junction bases unmatched: 4. Per germline, CDR1 MDHEN and CDR2 SYDVKM. The sequenced CDR3 bases are TGTGCCAGCAGTCTCCGGGACAGCCAAGAGACC. Its protein is CASSLRDSQET. In full, the CDR3 reads CASSLRDSQETQYF.

This clone was seen repeatedly, ten times or more. The read ends 3 residues before the CDR3 terminus; that terminus is restored from the germline J gene. The chain joins TRBV20-1 to TRBJ2-7; D unresolved. V was clipped by 7 bases and J by 3 bases, with 13 bases between them. Germline V gene sequence: CDR1 DFQATT, CDR2 SNEGSKA (reference sequence). The CDR3 covers 12 residues. The sequenced CDR3 bases are TGCAGTGTCATTAGTCTTGGCTACGAG. Encoded protein: CSVISLGYE. The whole CDR3 protein reads CSVISLGYEQYF.

This clone was picked up a small number of times. The read comes to an end 3 residues before the CDR3 does, leaving the germline J gene to fill in the end. This rearrangement joins TRBV11-2 to TRBJ2-3; 13 bases line up with TRBD2. This CDR3 has 15 amino acids. With 7 bases clipped from V and 6 bases from J, the junction kept 7 bases outside the gene matches. Germline V gives CDR1 SGHAT, CDR2 FQNNGV. This CDR3 reads CASILGLAGVDTQYF. CDR3 bases read: TGTGCCAGCATCCTAGGACTAGCGGGAGTTGATACG.

This clone was counted many times. The CDR3 is cut off 3 residues early in the read; its end comes from the germline J gene. The rearrangement joins TRBV7-6 to TRBJ2-1; D is possibly TRBD1 (6 bases). The CDR3 has 16 residues. V lost 1 base, J lost 2 bases, and 12 bases lay in between. Germline-derived CDR1 and CDR2 are SGHVS and FNYEAQ. CDR3: CASSLDNRVPYNEQFF. The part of the CDR3 DNA that was read is TGTGCCAGCAGCTTAGACAACAGGGTTCCCTACAATGAG.

This clone was recorded a few times. Read sequence stops 3 residues before the CDR3 end, and the germline J gene provides the missing end. The rearrangement joins TRBV7-9 to TRBJ1-2, with D perhaps matching TRBD1 (5 bases). Germline CDR1 SEHNR, CDR2 FQNEAQ (reference sequence). The CDR3 extends over 15 amino acids. Incomplete CDR3 DNA: TGTGCCAGCAGCTTCATTAGCGGGGCCCTAAACGAC. Its protein is CASSFISGALND. The entire CDR3 is CASSFISGALNDYTF.

There are many counts of this clone. The sequenced fragment ends 3 residues before the CDR3 boundary, so the rest is inferred from the germline J gene. V gene TRBV5-4 combines with J gene TRBJ2-3; maybe TRBD1 (6 bases). The ends were cut back, 0 bases at V and 4 bases at J, with 12 bases in the middle. The germline gives CDR1 SGHNT, CDR2 YYREEE (reference sequence). The CDR3 has 15 amino acids. CDR3 bases read: TGTGCCAGCAGCTTGGCTTCTTCAGGGGCAGATACG. Residues: CASSLASSGADT. The full CDR3 reads CASSLASSGADTQYF.

On this clone itself: The observed sequence ends 3 residues before the CDR3 terminus, with the missing tail filled in from the germline J gene. The genes are TRBV11-2 and TRBJ2-1; tentative D call: TRBD1 (5 bases). Germline CDR1 SGHAT, CDR2 FQNNGV. The CDR3 runs to 14 residues. V gave up 7 bases and J gave up 8 bases, with 18 bases separating them. CDR3 bases read: TGTGCCAGCATCCCTAACCTCCAGGGCCATGAG. As protein: CASIPNLQGHE. The full CDR3 sequence reads CASIPNLQGHEQFF.

This clone showed up many times. Other DNA sequences in the same sample also yield this CDR3. The sequenced part of the CDR3 DNA is TGTGCCAGCAGCCAAGATTATTCCCATGGC. Translated: CASSQDYSHG. The CDR3, in full, reads CASSQDYSHGYTF. The chain recombines TRBV14 with TRBJ1-2; D unresolved. The read gets to within 3 residues of the CDR3 end, and the germline J gene fills in the rest. This CDR3 is built from 13 residues. V was trimmed by 0 bases and J by 6 bases, leaving 8 bases between them. The germline gives CDR1 SGHDN, CDR2 FVKESK. Full variable domain (remainder filled in from reference TRBV14 and TRBJ1-2): EAGVTQFPSHSVIEKGQTVTLRCDPISGHDNLYWYRRVMGKEIKFLLHFVKESKQDESGMPNNRFLAERTGGTYSTLKVQPAELEDSGVYFCASSQDYSHGYTFGSGTRLTVV.

This clone was seen at least ten times. The read gets to within 3 residues of the CDR3 end, and the germline J gene fills in the rest. This chain joins TRBV7-8 and TRBJ1-6; tentative D call: TRBD1 (6 bases). V shed 2 bases and J shed 2 bases, with 10 bases lying between them. Germline V gives CDR1 SGHVS, CDR2 FQNEAQ. The CDR3 extends over 16 amino acids. The sequenced part of the CDR3 DNA is TGTGCCAGCAGCTTAAGGGGGACTACCTATAATTCACCC. Residues: CASSLRGTTYNSP. The complete CDR3 reads CASSLRGTTYNSPLHF.

This clone has at least ten counts. The read terminates 3 residues ahead of where the CDR3 ends, so the germline J gene completes it. The V and J genes are TRBV12-3 or TRBV12-4 and TRBJ2-1, with TRBD2 identical over 11 bases. V gave up 7 bases and J gave up 0 bases; unmatched junction bases: 5. The CDR3 contains 16 residues. The sequenced part of the CDR3 DNA is TGTGCCAGCACCGCTAGCGGGAGGCCCTCCTACAATGAG. Protein: CASTASGRPSYNE. In full, the CDR3 is CASTASGRPSYNEQFF.

A word on this clone: The read ends 3 residues before the CDR3 terminus; that terminus is restored from the germline J gene. This rearrangement joins TRBV2 to TRBJ1-2; no clear D. CDR3 size: 13 residues. Between the trimmed V and J ends, which lost 4 bases and 0 bases, there was a span of 6 bases. CDR1 SNHLY and CDR2 FYNNEI come from the germline V gene. Incomplete CDR3 DNA: TGTGCCAGCAGTGGCTACCCTAACTATGGC. Its protein is CASSGYPNYG. The whole CDR3 sequence reads CASSGYPNYGYTF. The entire variable domain, with the rest obtained from reference TRBV2 and TRBJ1-2, is as follows: EPEVTQTPSHQVTQMGQEVILRCVPISNHLYFYWYRQILGQKVEFLVSFYNNEISEKSEIFDDQFSVERPDGSNFTLKIRSTKLEDSAMYFCASSGYPNYGYTFGSGTRLTVV.